This T cell receptor (beta chain) was recovered during a study of shared clonotypes between healthy human individuals. Findings and caveats of the study: The small donor group covered limited genetic and exposure diversity.

V dropped 5 bases and J dropped 1 base, with 8 bases sitting between them. There are 13 residues in the CDR3. The germline gives CDR1 SGHVS, CDR2 FQNEAQ. Assay: immunoSEQ multiplex PCR; the TCRdb copy retains only in-frame clones and omits some. The sample yields about 2.3 million clones, more than 80% seen once. Study donors comprised healthy, HIV-negative adults devoid of recent acute infection or vaccination. CD45RA-negative memory and CD45RA+ naive subsets were split from the CD4+ cells. Of note for this clone: Antigen: not known.

The rearrangement joins TRBV7-8 to TRBJ1-1; maybe TRBD1 (5 bases). The TCR was taken from a man aged 18 to 30 in good health. Some clones in this sample may be carry-over from other donors' samples. Sequenced: naive CD4+ T cells from PBMCs. The sample's subset: CD45RA+ positively selected. Written as DNA, the CDR3 is TGTGCCAGCAGCCTCGGACAGAACACTGAAGCTTTCTTT. Translation gives CASSLGQNTEAFF.